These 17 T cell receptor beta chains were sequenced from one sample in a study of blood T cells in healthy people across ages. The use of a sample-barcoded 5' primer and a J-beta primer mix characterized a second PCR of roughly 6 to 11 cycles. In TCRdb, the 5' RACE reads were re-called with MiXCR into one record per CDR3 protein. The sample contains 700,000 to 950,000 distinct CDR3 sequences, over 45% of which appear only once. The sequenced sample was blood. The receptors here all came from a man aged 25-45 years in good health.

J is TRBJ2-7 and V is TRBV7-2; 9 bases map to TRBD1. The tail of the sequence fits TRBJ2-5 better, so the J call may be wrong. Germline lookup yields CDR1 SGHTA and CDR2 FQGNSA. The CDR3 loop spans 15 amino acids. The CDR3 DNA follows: TGTGCCAGCAGCCAAAACGGACAGGGGAGAGAGACCCAGTACTTC. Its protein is CASSQNGQGRETQYF.

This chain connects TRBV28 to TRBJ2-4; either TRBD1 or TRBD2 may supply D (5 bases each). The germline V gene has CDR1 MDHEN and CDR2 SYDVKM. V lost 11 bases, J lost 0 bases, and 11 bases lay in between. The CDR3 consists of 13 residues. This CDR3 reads CAVRDLAKNIQYF. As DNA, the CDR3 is TGTGCCGTCCGGGACCTAGCCAAAAACATTCAGTACTTC.

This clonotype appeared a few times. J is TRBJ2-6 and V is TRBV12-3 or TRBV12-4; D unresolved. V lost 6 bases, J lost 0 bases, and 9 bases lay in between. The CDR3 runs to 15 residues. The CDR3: CASSQDDSGANVLTF. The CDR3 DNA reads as TGTGCCAGCAGCCAGGACGACTCTGGGGCCAACGTCCTGACTTTC.

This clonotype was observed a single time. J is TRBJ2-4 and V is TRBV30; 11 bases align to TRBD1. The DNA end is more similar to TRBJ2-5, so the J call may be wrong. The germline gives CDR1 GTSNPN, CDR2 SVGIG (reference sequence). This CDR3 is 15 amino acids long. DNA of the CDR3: TGTGCCTGGAGTCCCCCGGGACAGGGGGGAGAGACCCAGTACTTC. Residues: CAWSPPGQGGETQYF.

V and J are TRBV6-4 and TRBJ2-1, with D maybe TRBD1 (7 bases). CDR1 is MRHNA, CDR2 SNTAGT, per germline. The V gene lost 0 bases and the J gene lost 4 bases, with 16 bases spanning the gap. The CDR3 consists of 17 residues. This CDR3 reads CASSDSGRAGGYNEQFF. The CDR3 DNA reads TGTGCCAGCAGTGACTCGGGCAGGGCAGGGGGGTACAATGAGCAGTTCTTC.

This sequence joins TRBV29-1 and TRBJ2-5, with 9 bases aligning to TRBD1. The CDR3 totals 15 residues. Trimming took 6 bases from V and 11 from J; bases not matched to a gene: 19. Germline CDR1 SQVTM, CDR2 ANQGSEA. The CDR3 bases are TGCAGCGTGGCATCCCCGGGACAGGGTTCTGATGAGCAGTACTTC. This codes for CSVASPGQGSDEQYF.

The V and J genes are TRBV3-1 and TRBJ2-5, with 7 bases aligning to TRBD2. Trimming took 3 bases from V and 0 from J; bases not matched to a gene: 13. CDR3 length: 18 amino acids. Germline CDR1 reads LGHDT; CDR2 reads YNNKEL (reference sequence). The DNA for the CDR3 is TGTGCCAGCAGCCATTGGACTAGGCGTCTTGTATACCAAGAGACCCAGTACTTC. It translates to CASSHWTRRLVYQETQYF.

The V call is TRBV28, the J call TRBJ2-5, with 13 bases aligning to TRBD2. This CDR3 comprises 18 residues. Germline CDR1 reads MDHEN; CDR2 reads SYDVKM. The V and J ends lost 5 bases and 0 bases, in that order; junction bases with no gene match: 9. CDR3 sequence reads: CASSGTALAGGNQETQYF. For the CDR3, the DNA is TGTGCCAGCAGTGGTACGGCACTAGCGGGGGGGAACCAAGAGACCCAGTACTTC. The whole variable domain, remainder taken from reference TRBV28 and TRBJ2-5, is DVKVTQSSRYLVKRTGEKVFLECVQDMDHENMFWYRQDPGLGLRLIYFSYDVKMKEKGDIPEGYSVSREKKERFSLILESASTNQTSMYLCASSGTALAGGNQETQYFGPGTRLLVL.

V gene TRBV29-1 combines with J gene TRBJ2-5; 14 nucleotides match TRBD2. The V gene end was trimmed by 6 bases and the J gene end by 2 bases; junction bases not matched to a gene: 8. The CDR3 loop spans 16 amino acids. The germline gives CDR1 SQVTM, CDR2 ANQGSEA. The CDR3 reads CSVARLAGGPQETQYF. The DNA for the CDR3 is TGCAGCGTCGCAAGACTAGCGGGGGGGCCTCAAGAGACCCAGTACTTC.

In nucleotides, the CDR3 is TGCGCCAGCACCGGGGCTGGGACAGTCAATGAAAAACTGTTTTTT. Amino acids: CASTGAGTVNEKLFF. The chain joins TRBV5-1 to TRBJ1-4; 7 bases map to TRBD1. Germline CDR1 is SGHRS and CDR2 is YFSETQ. The CDR3 sequence is 15 residues long. The V segment lost 6 bases and the J segment 5 bases; nucleotides outside the gene matches: 10.

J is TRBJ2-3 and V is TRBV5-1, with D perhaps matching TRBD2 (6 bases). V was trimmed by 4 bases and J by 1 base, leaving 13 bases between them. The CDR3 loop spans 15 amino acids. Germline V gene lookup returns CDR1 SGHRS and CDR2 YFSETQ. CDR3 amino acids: CASSQQPGGTDTQYF. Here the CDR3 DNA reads TGCGCCAGCAGCCAACAACCGGGGGGCACAGATACGCAGTATTTT.

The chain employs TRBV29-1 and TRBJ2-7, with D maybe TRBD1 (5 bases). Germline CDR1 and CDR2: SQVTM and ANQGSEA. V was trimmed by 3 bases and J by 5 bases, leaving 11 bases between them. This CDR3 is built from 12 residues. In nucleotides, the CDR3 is TGCAGCGTTGAGTATCAGGGTCACGAGCAGTACTTC. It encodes CSVEYQGHEQYF.

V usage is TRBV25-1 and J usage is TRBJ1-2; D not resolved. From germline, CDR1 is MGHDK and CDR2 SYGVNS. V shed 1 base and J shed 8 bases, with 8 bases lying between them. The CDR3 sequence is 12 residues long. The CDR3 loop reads CASSEWSYGYTF. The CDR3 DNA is TGTGCCAGCAGTGAATGGAGTTACGGCTACACCTTC.

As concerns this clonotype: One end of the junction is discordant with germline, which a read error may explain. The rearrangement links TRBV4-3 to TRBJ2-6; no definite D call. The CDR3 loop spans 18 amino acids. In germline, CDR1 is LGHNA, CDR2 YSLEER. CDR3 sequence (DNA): TGCACCAGCAGCCAAGATTTTCAAACAGTCTCTGGGGCCAACGTCCTGACTTTC. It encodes CTSSQDFQTVSGANVLTF.

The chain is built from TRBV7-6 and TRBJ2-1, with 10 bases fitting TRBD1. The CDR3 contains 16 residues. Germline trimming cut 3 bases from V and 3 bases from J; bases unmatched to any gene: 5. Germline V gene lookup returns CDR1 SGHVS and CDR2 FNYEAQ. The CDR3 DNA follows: TGTGCCAGCAGCTTGAGGGACAGGGGAGACTACAATGAGCAGTTCTTC. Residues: CASSLRDRGDYNEQFF. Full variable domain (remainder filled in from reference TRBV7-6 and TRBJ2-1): GAGVSQSPRYKVTKRGQDVALRCDPISGHVSLYWYRQALGQGPEFLTYFNYEAQQDKSGLPNDRFSAERPEGSISTLTIQRTEQRDSAMYRCASSLRDRGDYNEQFFGPGTRLTVL.

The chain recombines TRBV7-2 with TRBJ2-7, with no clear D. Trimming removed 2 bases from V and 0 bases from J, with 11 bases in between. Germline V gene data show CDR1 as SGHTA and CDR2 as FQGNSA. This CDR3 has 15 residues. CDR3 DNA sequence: TGTGCCAGCAGCTTAATGGGCCAAAGCTCCTACGAGCAGTACTTC. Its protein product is CASSLMGQSSYEQYF. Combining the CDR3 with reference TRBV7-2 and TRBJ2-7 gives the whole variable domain GAGVSQSPSNKVTEKGKDVELRCDPISGHTALYWYRQSLGQGLEFLIYFQGNSAPDKSGLPSDRFSAERTGGSVSTLTIQRTQQEDSAVYLCASSLMGQSSYEQYFGPGTRLTVT.

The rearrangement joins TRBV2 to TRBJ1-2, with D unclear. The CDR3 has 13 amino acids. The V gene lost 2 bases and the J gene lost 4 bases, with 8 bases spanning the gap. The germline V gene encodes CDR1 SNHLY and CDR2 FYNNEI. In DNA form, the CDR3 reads TGTGCCAGCAGTGAAAACGTCGCCTATGGCTACACCTTC. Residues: CASSENVAYGYTF.